These T cell receptor beta chains were read from a single sample in a study of long-term antiretroviral therapy in people with HIV. Here immunoSEQ multiplex PCR was the method, and the copy in TCRdb shows in-frame clones only, minus some. The sample lists over 25,000 clones; roughly 90% were seen once. Material: unsorted PBMCs, obtained 0.5 years after starting antiretroviral therapy. These receptors originate from a woman younger than 35 with HIV. The CDR3 runs from the conserved cysteine through the conserved F or W. The order of the fields is clone size, J gene, V gene, D gene, CDR3 DNA, CDR3 protein. The D gene is left open where the match is weak. Only part of the rows carry a size: once, few, many, or a class if the clone is expanded.

few,TRBJ2-2,TRBV28,.,TGTGCCAGCCAAGCAGGGACGCGTACCGGGGAGCTGTTTTTT,CASQAGTRTGELFF
.,TRBJ1-2,TRBV19,TRBD1,TGTGCCAGCGACACCCGGGACAGGGGAACGGCTGGCTACACCTTC,CASDTRDRGTAGYTF
.,TRBJ2-7,TRBV7-3,.,TGTGCCAGCAGCTTACCCTACGAGCAGTACTTC,CASSLPYEQYF
once,TRBJ2-1,TRBV5-1,.,TGCGCCAGCAGCTTGGGGGGCGAGGACAATGAGCAGTTCTTC,CASSLGGEDNEQFF
.,TRBJ2-1,TRBV11-2,TRBD2,TGTGCCAGCAGCTTAGTTTTTAGCGGGAGGGCCGGTGAGCAGTTCTTC,CASSLVFSGRAGEQFF
.,TRBJ1-2,TRBV19,.,TGTGCCAGTAGTATTACAGGGACCCCCCGGGATGGCTACACCTTC,CASSITGTPRDGYTF
.,TRBJ2-7,TRBV9,.,TGTGCCAGCAGCGTAGAGGGCAGCGTCTACGAGCAGTACTTC,CASSVEGSVYEQYF
.,TRBJ2-1,TRBV4-2,TRBD2,TGTGCCAGCAGCCAAGGTTTGTCCGGGACTAGCGGGCCCCCTCTCTACAATGAGCAGTTCTTC,CASSQGLSGTSGPPLYNEQFF
once,TRBJ2-2,TRBV6-4,TRBD1,TGTGCCAGCAGTGTAGGGACAGGGCGAAGTACCGGGGAGCTGTTTTTT,CASSVGTGRSTGELFF
.,TRBJ2-1,TRBV5-8,.,TGTGCCAGCAGCTTGGAGGGAAGGACAGCCTACAATGAGCAGTTCTTC,CASSLEGRTAYNEQFF
.,TRBJ2-5,TRBV7-2,TRBD1,TGTGCCAGCACCAGGGGGAGAGCCTCTGAGACCCAGTACTTC,CASTRGRASETQYF
once,TRBJ2-7,TRBV7-6,TRBD1,TGTGCCAGCAGCTTAGGCCCGGGACAGGGGACCTACGAGCAGTACTTC,CASSLGPGQGTYEQYF
.,TRBJ2-7,TRBV7-9,TRBD2,TGTGCCAGCAGCACGGGGGGGTACGAGCAGTACTTC,CASSTGGYEQYF
.,TRBJ2-1,TRBV7-3,.,TGTGCCAGCAGCCCCGGAGGGATTGAGCAGTTCTTC,CASSPGGIEQFF
.,TRBJ2-5,TRBV5-1,.,TGCGCCAGCAGCTTTAACGGGGTTCAAGAGACCCAGTACTTC,CASSFNGVQETQYF
.,TRBJ2-1,TRBV19,TRBD2,TGTGCCAGTAGTATAAGTGCGGGAGGGCCAAATGAGCAGTTCTTC,CASSISAGGPNEQFF
.,TRBJ1-1,TRBV7-8,.,TGTGCCAGCAGCACCGGGACACTGAACACTGAAGCTTTCTTT,CASSTGTLNTEAFF
few,TRBJ1-2,TRBV19,.,TGTGCCAGTAGTATGGGTCTTCTGCGCTATGGCTACACCTTC,CASSMGLLRYGYTF
.,TRBJ2-7,TRBV28,TRBD1,TGTGCCAGCAGTCGGACAGGGGGCACCTACGAGCAGTACTTC,CASSRTGGTYEQYF
.,TRBJ2-2,TRBV27,TRBD2,TGTGCCAGCAGTTCCCCCCTTTCGACTAGCGGGAGCAAGGGCACCGGGGAGCTGTTTTTT,CASSSPLSTSGSKGTGELFF
.,TRBJ1-1,TRBV19,TRBD1,TGTGCCAGTAGTATTCCCGCAGGGGGCGAAGCTTTCTTT,CASSIPAGGEAFF
.,TRBJ2-7,TRBV6-5,.,TGTGCCAGCAGGGTGGGACCCGAAGTATCCTACGAGCAGTACTTC,CASRVGPEVSYEQYF
.,TRBJ2-7,TRBV7-3,.,TGTGCCAGCAGCTTAAACAGGGACTCGAACGAGCAGTACTTC,CASSLNRDSNEQYF
.,TRBJ2-7,TRBV6-1,.,TGTGCCAGCAGTGAACAGGGAAGGGAGCAGTACTTC,CASSEQGREQYF
.,TRBJ2-1,TRBV4-3,.,TGCGCCAGCAGCCAACAGTTTAACTCCTACAATGAGCAGTTCTTC,CASSQQFNSYNEQFF
.,TRBJ2-1,TRBV7-2,.,TGTGCCAGCAGCTTAGCTAGGGGACTGGGAAATGAGCAGTTCTTC,CASSLARGLGNEQFF
.,TRBJ2-7,TRBV28,.,TGTGCCTCCCACTCCTACGAGCAGTACTTC,CASHSYEQYF
once,TRBJ2-4,TRBV29-1,.,TGCAGCGTTGGGGGACTGGCCAAAAACATTCAGTACTTC,CSVGGLAKNIQYF
once,TRBJ2-7,TRBV9,.,TGTGCCAGCAGCGTAGAAGTTAGCTCCTACGAGCAGTACTTC,CASSVEVSSYEQYF
.,TRBJ2-3,TRBV28,TRBD1,TGTGCCAGCAGTTTAATCCGGCAGGGGGTGTACACAGATACGCAGTATTTT,CASSLIRQGVYTDTQYF
.,TRBJ1-5,TRBV7-2,.,TGTGCCAGCCTGGGTGTAGGGGGGTTCAATCAGCCCCAGCATTTT,CASLGVGGFNQPQHF
few,TRBJ2-1,TRBV6-1,.,TGTGCCAGCAGTGAAGCGAGAGGAAAGGGCTACAATGAGCAGTTCTTC,CASSEARGKGYNEQFF
.,TRBJ2-7,TRBV11-2,.,TGTGCCAGCAGCGACCAGAACAGAGGATCCTACGAGCAGTACTTC,CASSDQNRGSYEQYF
.,TRBJ1-1,TRBV6-5,.,TGTGCCGTCGGGTACACCGGGGGTTTCGCTGAAGCTTTCTTT,CAVGYTGGFAEAFF
.,TRBJ1-2,TRBV19,.,TGTGCCAGTAGTATTCCTCGCAGGGGATCGGACTATGGCTACACCTTC,CASSIPRRGSDYGYTF
.,TRBJ2-7,TRBV19,.,TGTGCCAGTAGTATTAAGGGTTATGACTACGAGCAGTACTTC,CASSIKGYDYEQYF
.,TRBJ1-3,TRBV2,.,TGTGCCAGCAGTGCACGGAAGATCTCTGGAAACACCATATATTTT,CASSARKISGNTIYF
once,TRBJ1-2,TRBV7-2,.,TGTGCCAGCCGAAAGAGAGATGGCTACACCTTC,CASRKRDGYTF
.,TRBJ2-7,TRBV11-2,TRBD2,TGTGCCAGCAGTCCGGGGCGGGAGGGCCTCGAGCAGTACTTC,CASSPGREGLEQYF
.,TRBJ1-3,TRBV7-8,TRBD1,TGTGCCAGCAGCCCGACACCCTGGACAGGGGACTCTGGAAACACCATATATTTT,CASSPTPWTGDSGNTIYF
.,TRBJ2-2,TRBV7-9,TRBD2,TGTGCCAGCAGCTTAGCACTAGCGGACTACGGGGAGCTGTTTTTT,CASSLALADYGELFF
.,TRBJ1-5,TRBV28,.,TGTGCCAGCATCGGGACTCCTTTCGGTCAGCCCCAGCATTTT,CASIGTPFGQPQHF
.,TRBJ2-3,TRBV5-6,TRBD2,TGTGCCAGCAGCCCTTTAGCGGGAGGCACAGATACGCAGTATTTT,CASSPLAGGTDTQYF
.,TRBJ2-2,TRBV7-2,.,TGTGCCAGCAGCTTAGTTTCACAGGCAGGCACCGGGGAGCTGTTTTTT,CASSLVSQAGTGELFF
.,TRBJ2-1,TRBV7-2,TRBD2,TGTGCCAGCAGCCCTGGGACTAGAAGTGATGAGCAGTTCTTC,CASSPGTRSDEQFF
.,TRBJ2-2,TRBV2,.,TGTGCCAGCAGTACCCCCCCGGGGCAGGTGAACACCGGGGAGCTGTTTTTT,CASSTPPGQVNTGELFF
.,TRBJ2-7,TRBV28,.,TGTGCCAGCACTTTGGGGGCAGACCTCTACGAGCAGTACTTC,CASTLGADLYEQYF
.,TRBJ2-7,TRBV9,.,TGTGCCAGCAGCGCAGGAAGGATCGCCTACGAGCAGTACTTC,CASSAGRIAYEQYF
.,TRBJ2-1,TRBV28,TRBD1,TGTGCCAGCAGTTTTCGACAGGGGGTTAGGAATGAGCAGTTCTTC,CASSFRQGVRNEQFF
.,TRBJ1-1,TRBV6-5,.,TGTGCCAGCAGTTATATGCGGGGGCTGAACACTGAAGCTTTCTTT,CASSYMRGLNTEAFF
.,TRBJ2-7,TRBV19,.,TGTGCCAGTAGGCCTTATAGTTTTCGCGAGCAGTACTTC,CASRPYSFREQYF
.,TRBJ2-1,TRBV5-6,TRBD2,TGTGCCAGCAGCACCTGGACTAGCGGGGGAGTTATTGAGCAGTTCTTC,CASSTWTSGGVIEQFF
.,TRBJ2-7,TRBV18,TRBD2,TGTGCCAGCGCGGCGGGGGGCCCCTACGAGCAGTACTTC,CASAAGGPYEQYF
few,TRBJ1-2,TRBV18,.,TGTGCCAGCTCACCATCGGGGGGCGGTAACTATGGCTACACCTTC,CASSPSGGGNYGYTF
.,TRBJ1-2,TRBV28,.,TGTGCCAGCAGTTTCAGGGAATCTTATGGCTACACCTTC,CASSFRESYGYTF
.,TRBJ1-6,TRBV5-1,.,TGCGCCAGCAGCTCGTACAGGGAGGGTTCACCCCTCCACTTT,CASSSYREGSPLHF